The 17 T cell receptor beta chains listed next were all sequenced from one sample in a study of blood T cell repertoires in COVID-19 (dated by TCRdb to 2018 to 2021). Receptors were amplified or captured by the immunoSEQ multiplex PCR assay. TCRdb took this table from immuneACCESS and kept in-frame rearrangements with V and J called. Such tables lack part of the clones; where checked against another copy, unresolved V genes explain under half of the gap, and the rest is unexplained. The sample data list some 81,000 clones, and 90% of these were observed just once. The top ten clones comprise under 1.1% of the sample. Sequenced sample: peripheral blood. These receptors came from a woman in her forties or fifties in a cohort sampled during active COVID-19.

The chain couples TRBV28 to TRBJ2-5, with a weak D call TRBD1 (6 bases). CDR1 and CDR2 (germline): MDHEN, SYDVKM. The germline V and J ends were trimmed by 7 bases and 2 bases, with 17 bases remaining between them. The CDR3 is 15 residues long. CDR3 sequence: CASISVGTSQETQYF. As DNA, the CDR3 is TGTGCCAGCATCTCCGTCGGGACATCTCAAGAGACCCAGTACTTC.

V usage is TRBV9 and J usage is TRBJ2-1; 12 bases are shared with TRBD2. The V segment lost 0 bases and the J segment 0 bases; nucleotides outside the gene matches: 7. CDR1 and CDR2 from the germline V gene are SGDLS and YYNGEE. The CDR3 has 19 residues. DNA of the CDR3: TGTGCCAGCAGCGTAGCCCGCCGACTAGCGGGAGACTCCTACAATGAGCAGTTCTTC. It specifies CASSVARRLAGDSYNEQFF.

This chain links TRBV30 with TRBJ2-7; no clear D. Trimming shortened V by 4 bases and J by 0 bases, and 10 bases separated the two germline ends. Germline V CDR1 and CDR2: GTSNPN, SVGIG (reference sequence). CDR3 length: 13 amino acids. The CDR3 here is CAWNKASSYEQYF. DNA of the CDR3: TGTGCCTGGAATAAGGCTAGCTCCTACGAGCAGTACTTC.

The DNA for the CDR3 is TGTGCCACCAGCAGAGATGGGCACAGGGGCACGAGTGAGCAGTTCTTC. Its translation: CATSRDGHRGTSEQFF. This chain links TRBV15 with TRBJ2-1; TRBD1 aligns across 7 bases. Germline V gene lookup returns CDR1 LNHNV and CDR2 YYDKDF (reference sequence). This CDR3 comprises 16 residues. The ends lost 0 bases at V and 9 bases at J; junction bases unmatched: 11.

This chain links TRBV11-2 with TRBJ2-1; 10 nucleotides match TRBD2. The germline gives CDR1 SGHAT, CDR2 FQNNGV. J was trimmed by 7 bases and V by 2 bases; bases with no gene match: 5. The CDR3 is 15 amino acids. CDR3: CASSLILAGRNEQFF. The CDR3 DNA reads TGTGCCAGCAGCTTAATACTAGCGGGAAGGAATGAGCAGTTCTTC.

The chain recombines TRBV7-6 with TRBJ2-7; the D gene is possibly TRBD2 (5 bases). Germline CDR1 SGHVS, CDR2 FNYEAQ. The CDR3 is made up of 12 amino acids. V gave up 4 bases and J gave up 4 bases, with 8 bases separating them. In nucleotides, the CDR3 is TGTGCCAGCAGCTCCGGACTTTACGAGCAGTACTTC. Protein product: CASSSGLYEQYF.

This chain links TRBV12-3 or TRBV12-4 with TRBJ1-1, with 7 bases identical to TRBD1. Unmatched junction bases numbered 3, after V lost 5 bases and J lost 3 bases. The CDR3 totals 13 residues. The CDR3 DNA reads TGTGCCAGCAGTCTGGGACAGTACACTGAAGCTTTCTTT. As protein: CASSLGQYTEAFF.

The V and J genes are TRBV10-2 and TRBJ2-2; weak D call: TRBD1 (6 bases). The CDR3 loop spans 17 amino acids. Germline-derived CDR1 and CDR2 are WSHSY and SAAADI. Trimming stripped 2 bases from V and 0 bases from J, with 13 bases between. The CDR3: CASSEQGPSANTGELFF. CDR3 DNA sequence: TGCGCCAGCAGTGAGCAGGGGCCTTCCGCGAACACCGGGGAGCTGTTTTTT.

The V gene is TRBV25-1, the J gene TRBJ2-2; the match to TRBD2 covers 7 bases. Germline trimming cut 3 bases from V and 5 bases from J; bases unmatched to any gene: 6. In germline, CDR1 is MGHDK, CDR2 SYGVNS. This CDR3 contains 15 residues. The CDR3: CASSDPSGGTGELFF. The CDR3 DNA reads as TGTGCCAGCAGTGACCCTAGCGGCGGGACCGGGGAGCTGTTTTTT.

V is TRBV27 and J is TRBJ2-7, with a possible D match to TRBD2 (6 bases). The CDR3 has 14 residues. V was pared by 5 bases and J by 0 bases, with 11 bases between. CDR1 is MNHEY and CDR2 is SMNVEV in the germline V gene (reference sequence). The DNA of the CDR3 is TGTGCCAGCAGTCGTCTCGGGGGCTCCTACGAGCAGTACTTC. This translates into CASSRLGGSYEQYF.

The chain couples TRBV6-5 to TRBJ1-1; D is possibly TRBD1 (5 bases). The germline V gene has CDR1 MNHEY and CDR2 SVGAGI. V lost 0 bases and J 5 bases, leaving 13 bases between the germline ends. This CDR3 is built from 15 residues. In DNA, the CDR3 is TGTGCCAGCAGTTACTCGCCGGGGGGGGATACTGAAGCTTTCTTT. Translated: CASSYSPGGDTEAFF.

The V and J genes are TRBV19 and TRBJ1-1, with D possibly matching TRBD1 (5 bases). In germline, CDR1 is LNHDA, CDR2 SQIVND (reference sequence). This CDR3 contains 16 residues. Trimming took off 4 bases at V and 0 bases at J, with 15 bases between the two ends. CDR3: CASSTGGRGMNTEAFF. The DNA for the CDR3 is TGTGCCAGTAGTACTGGGGGGAGGGGCATGAACACTGAAGCTTTCTTT.

The chain combines TRBV2 with TRBJ1-1; tentative D call: TRBD1 (5 bases). The CDR3 extends over 14 amino acids. Germline V lookup: CDR1 SNHLY, CDR2 FYNNEI. Trimming removed 0 bases at V and 4 bases at J, with 9 bases between. This chain's CDR3 is CASSEALGGTEAFF. The CDR3 bases are TGTGCCAGCAGTGAAGCCCTGGGGGGCACTGAAGCTTTCTTT. Filled out from reference TRBV2 and TRBJ1-1, the complete variable domain reads EPEVTQTPSHQVTQMGQEVILRCVPISNHLYFYWYRQILGQKVEFLVSFYNNEISEKSEIFDDQFSVERPDGSNFTLKIRSTKLEDSAMYFCASSEALGGTEAFFGQGTRLTVV.

This chain uses TRBV7-6 with TRBJ2-7; TRBD2 is a possible D gene (6 bases). Germline lookup yields CDR1 SGHVS and CDR2 FNYEAQ. Deletions cut 4 bases from V and 2 bases from J, with 15 bases between. The CDR3 has 15 amino acids. The CDR3 is CASSSRTGEAYEQYF. CDR3 nucleotide sequence: TGTGCCAGCAGCTCCCGGACGGGAGAAGCCTACGAGCAGTACTTC.

J is TRBJ2-3 and V is TRBV24-1, with 10 bases identical to TRBD1. The CDR3 has 13 amino acids. CDR1 KGHDR and CDR2 SFDVKD come from the germline V gene. The V segment lost 11 bases and the J segment 7 bases; nucleotides outside the gene matches: 8. The CDR3 region has the DNA TGTGCCATCGCCGGGACAGGGGTCAATACGCAGTATTTT. It translates to CAIAGTGVNTQYF.

The chain recombines TRBV14 with TRBJ2-1; D might be TRBD1 (6 bases). The CDR3 sequence is 16 residues long. Germline V lookup: CDR1 SGHDN, CDR2 FVKESK. V was trimmed by 0 bases and J by 5 bases, leaving 14 bases between them. The CDR3 nucleotides read TGTGCCAGCAGCCAAGATCACGGACAGATAAACAATGAGCAGTTCTTC. Translated: CASSQDHGQINNEQFF.

The rearrangement joins TRBV7-9 to TRBJ2-1, with a possible D match to TRBD2 (7 bases). The CDR3 contains 14 residues. Looked up from germline, CDR1 is SEHNR and CDR2 is FQNEAQ (reference sequence). Deletions cut 4 bases from V and 9 bases from J, with 16 bases between. The CDR3 DNA reads as TGTGCCAGCAGCTACGGGGGGCGGGACGGTGAGCAGTTCTTC. It yields the protein CASSYGGRDGEQFF.